The 8 T cell receptor beta chains given below trace back to one sample, sequenced in a study of cytomegalovirus exposure and HLA in healthy donors. A multiplex PCR was run with 60 Vbeta primers and 13 Jbeta primers. The protocol was immunoSEQ multiplex PCR, while the TCRdb copy is restricted to in-frame clones and leaves out a portion. The sample holds approximately 200,000 clones, about four fifths seen once. The sample consisted of PBMCs. These receptors originate from a girl under 18 in good health and CMV-seropositive.

The V call is TRBV4-1, the J call TRBJ1-1; D unclear. Trimming left V 4 bases short and J 1 base short, with 13 bases between. CDR1 and CDR2 from the germline V gene are MGHRA and YSYEKL. CDR3 length: 15 residues. The CDR3 DNA reads as TGCGCCAGCAGCCTAATTGGGCAGGCGAACACTGAAGCTTTCTTT. Amino acids: CASSLIGQANTEAFF.

The genes are TRBV7-8 and TRBJ2-1; possible D gene TRBD1, 5 bases. This CDR3 contains 14 residues. CDR1 is SGHVS and CDR2 is FQNEAQ in the germline V gene. V was trimmed by 4 bases and J by 4 bases, leaving 11 bases between them. The CDR3 nucleotides are TGTGCCAGCAGCTCAGGGCCGGTATACAATGAGCAGTTCTTC. This codes for CASSSGPVYNEQFF.

Within the sample, this clone is medium-sized. The chain has TRBV5-3 and TRBJ1-1; no clear D. TRBV5-3 is flagged as an ORF with uncertain function. V lost 1 base and J 10 bases, leaving 8 bases between the germline ends. The CDR3 extends over 11 amino acids. The CDR3, as DNA: TGTGCCAGAAGCTTGTTTCGAGGAGCTTTCTTT. Translating gives CARSLFRGAFF.

The chain is built from TRBV27 and TRBJ2-1; 10 bases match TRBD2. Germline CDR1 reads MNHEY; CDR2 reads SMNVEV (reference sequence). The junction had 3 bases not matched to a gene; V was cut back by 0 bases and J by 4 bases. The CDR3 length is 16 residues. The CDR3 loop reads CASSLSPGLAYNEQFF. For the CDR3, the DNA is TGTGCCAGCAGTTTATCGCCGGGACTAGCGTACAATGAGCAGTTCTTC.

J is TRBJ2-5 and V is TRBV12-2; TRBD2 reflects the table's D call only, with no check against the DNA. TRBV12-2 is a recognized pseudogene. The CDR3 is 17 residues long. The CDR3 reads CATNRPGLAVRQETQYF. CDR3 DNA sequence: TGTGCAACTAACCGACCGGGACTAGCCGTCAGGCAAGAGACCCAGTACTTC.

The CDR3 here is CASSFARTSGGLPFSYNEQFF. The CDR3 DNA reads as TGTGCCAGCAGCTTTGCTCGGACTAGCGGGGGGCTACCTTTCTCCTACAATGAGCAGTTCTTC. J is TRBJ2-1 and V is TRBV12-1; TRBD2 is the table's D call, not checked against the DNA. TRBV12-1 is deemed a pseudogene. This CDR3 region has 21 residues.

The chain employs TRBV7-6 and TRBJ1-1, with D perhaps TRBD1 (6 bases). The V and J ends lost 5 bases and 0 bases respectively, with 13 bases between them. Per the germline V gene, CDR1 is SGHVS and CDR2 is FNYEAQ. The CDR3 loop spans 15 amino acids. The CDR3: CASSQGQIMNTEAFF. The DNA for the CDR3 is TGTGCCAGCAGCCAAGGACAGATAATGAACACTGAAGCTTTCTTT.

This chain connects TRBV6-1 to TRBJ1-3, with D possibly matching TRBD1 (5 bases). V dropped 3 bases and J dropped 1 base, with 16 bases sitting between them. The CDR3 covers 17 residues. The germline gives CDR1 MNHNS, CDR2 SASEGT. The CDR3: CASSDPGTVVSGNTIYF. CDR3 DNA: TGTGCCAGCAGTGACCCAGGGACTGTGGTTTCTGGAAACACCATATATTTT.